This TCR beta chain was sequenced for a study of cytomegalovirus exposure and HLA in healthy donors. Vbeta (60) and Jbeta (13) primers were used in the PCR. Data came from immunoSEQ multiplex PCR; TCRdb stores just in-frame clones and leaves some out. In the table there are some 120,000 clones, roughly 78% of which are singletons. Germline CDR1 KGHSH, CDR2 LQKENI. The ends lost 3 bases at V and 5 bases at J; junction bases unmatched: 4. This CDR3 is built from 15 residues. This rearrangement joins TRBV18 to TRBJ2-3; 11 nucleotides agree with TRBD2. The TCR was taken from a young man in good health and CMV-seronegative. The sequenced sample consisted of PBMCs. The CDR3 loop reads CASSPGLAAVDTQYF. For the CDR3, the DNA is TGTGCCAGCTCACCGGGACTAGCGGCGGTAGATACGCAGTATTTT.